These 6 T cell receptor beta chains share one sample of origin, sequenced in a study of blood T cell repertoires in COVID-19. Assay used: immunoSEQ multiplex PCR; TCRdb lists only in-frame clones, some missing. The table shows approximately 330,000 clones, with 90% occurring only once. The sequenced sample consisted of peripheral blood. All receptors come from a middle-aged woman with COVID-19, enrolled during active disease.

The chain couples TRBV29-1 to TRBJ1-1; tentatively, D is TRBD1 (5 bases). Trimming cost V 0 bases and J 4 bases, with 15 bases left between them. Germline V CDR1 and CDR2: SQVTM, ANQGSEA. The CDR3 loop spans 15 amino acids. The CDR3 bases are TGCAGCGTTGAAGAGGCGGGGGGTTGGGGCACTGAAGCTTTCTTT. This codes for CSVEEAGGWGTEAFF.

The V and J genes are TRBV3-1 (or the pseudogene TRBV3-2) and TRBJ2-7, with 8 bases matching TRBD1. The CDR3 runs 15 residues. Germline V gene lookup returns CDR1 LGHDT and CDR2 YNNKEL (reference sequence). The junction had 6 bases not matched to a gene; V was cut back by 0 bases and J by 5 bases. The DNA for the CDR3 is TGTGCCAGCAGCCAAGACTGGACAGGGTCGGACGAGCAGTACTTC. Its translation: CASSQDWTGSDEQYF.

The CDR3 nucleotides are TGCGCCAGCAGCCAAGAAGCTACCAGCCGACTGAACACCGGGGAGCTGTTTTTT. Translation gives CASSQEATSRLNTGELFF. The chain employs TRBV4-3 and TRBJ2-2; D unresolved. CDR1 and CDR2 (germline): LGHNA, YSLEER. V lost 0 bases and J lost 1, with 15 bases in between. The CDR3 extends over 18 amino acids.

The chain uses TRBV5-1 and TRBJ2-7; D gene uncertain. In germline, CDR1 is SGHRS, CDR2 YFSETQ. Trimming took 3 bases from V and 0 from J, leaving 10 bases between them. This CDR3 is 14 amino acids long. CDR3 nucleotide sequence: TGCGCCAGCAGCTCTCGACAAGGCTCCTACGAGCAGTACTTC. Protein product: CASSSRQGSYEQYF.

This clone appeared a single time. The chain uses TRBV28 and TRBJ1-1; D may be TRBD1 (6 bases). V was clipped by 4 bases and J by 1 base, with 13 bases between them. Germline CDR1 and CDR2: MDHEN and SYDVKM. This CDR3 is built from 15 residues. CDR3 nucleotides: TGTGCCAGCAGTTCACACCCGACAGGGAACACTGAAGCTTTCTTT. It yields the protein CASSSHPTGNTEAFF.

The rearrangement joins TRBV19 to TRBJ1-3, with TRBD1 matching 8 bases. V trimming: 5 bases; J trimming: 4 bases; junction bases outside the gene matches: 13. CDR3 size: 17 residues. The germline V gene has CDR1 LNHDA and CDR2 SQIVND (reference sequence). The CDR3 nucleotides are TGTGCCAGTAGTCCTCGGACAGGGTTAGTCTCCGGAAACACCATATATTTT. It translates to CASSPRTGLVSGNTIYF. The full variable domain, with the rest looked up from reference TRBV19 and TRBJ1-3, is DGGITQSPKYLFRKEGQNVTLSCEQNLNHDAMYWYRQDPGQGLRLIYYSQIVNDFQKGDIAEGYSVSREKKESFPLTVTSAQKNPTAFYLCASSPRTGLVSGNTIYFGEGSWLTVV.